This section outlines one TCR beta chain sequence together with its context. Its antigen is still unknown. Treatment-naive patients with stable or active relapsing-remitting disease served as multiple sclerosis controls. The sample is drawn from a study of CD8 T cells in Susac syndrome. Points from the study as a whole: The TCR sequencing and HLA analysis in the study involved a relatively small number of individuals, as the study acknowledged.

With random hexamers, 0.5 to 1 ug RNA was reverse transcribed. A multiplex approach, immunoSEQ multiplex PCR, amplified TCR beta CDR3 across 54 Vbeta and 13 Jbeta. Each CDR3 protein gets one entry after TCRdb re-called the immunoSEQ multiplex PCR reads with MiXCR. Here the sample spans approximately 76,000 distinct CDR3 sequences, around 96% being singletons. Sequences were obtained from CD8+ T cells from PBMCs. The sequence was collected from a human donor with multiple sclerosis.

CDR3 in amino acids: CASSSPGLAEETQYF. CDR3 DNA: TGTGCCAGCAGCTCCCCCGGACTAGCAGAAGAGACCCAGTACTTC. This sequence joins TRBV7-9 and TRBJ2-5; 8 bases align to TRBD2. Looked up from germline, CDR1 is SEHNR and CDR2 is FQNEAQ (reference sequence). CDR3 length: 15 amino acids. Trimming cost V 4 bases and J 3 bases; bases outside gene matches: 7.